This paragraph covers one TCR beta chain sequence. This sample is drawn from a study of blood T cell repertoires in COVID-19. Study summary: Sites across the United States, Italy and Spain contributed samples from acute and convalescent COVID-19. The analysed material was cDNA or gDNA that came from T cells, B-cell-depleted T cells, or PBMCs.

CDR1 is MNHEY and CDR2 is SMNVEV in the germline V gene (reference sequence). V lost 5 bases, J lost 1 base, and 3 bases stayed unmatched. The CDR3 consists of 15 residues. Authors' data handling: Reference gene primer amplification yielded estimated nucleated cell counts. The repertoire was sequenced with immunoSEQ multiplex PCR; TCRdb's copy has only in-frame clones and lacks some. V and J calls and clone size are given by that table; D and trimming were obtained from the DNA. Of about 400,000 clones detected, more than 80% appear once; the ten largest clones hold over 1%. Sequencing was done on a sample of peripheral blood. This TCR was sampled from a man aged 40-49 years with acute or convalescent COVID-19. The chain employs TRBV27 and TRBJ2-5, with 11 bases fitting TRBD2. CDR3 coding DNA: TGTGCCAGCAGTCCCCTAGCGGGGGGCCAAGAGACCCAGTACTTC. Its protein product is CASSPLAGGQETQYF.